Listed below are T cell receptor beta chains from one sample, sequenced in a study of somatic mutations in cytotoxic T cells in rheumatoid arthritis. Method: immunoSEQ multiplex PCR; TCRdb's copy keeps in-frame clones and lacks some. Counted here are more than 20,000 clones, around 76% occurring once; the ten biggest clones make up about 5.2%. The specimen sequenced was CD8+ T cells sorted from blood. The receptors shown here come from a man aged 50 to 59 in good health. CDR3s include the opening cysteine and the closing phenylalanine or tryptophan. A D gene is named only where the DNA matches it firmly. Expanded clones get a size class; other rows say once, few or many, or leave the size out.

v_gene,abundance,j_gene,d_gene,CDR3nt,CDR3aa
TRBV29-1,.,TRBJ2-1,TRBD2,TGCAGCGTATCGGGACTAGCGGGAGACGGCTCCTACAATGAGCAGTTCTTC,CSVSGLAGDGSYNEQFF
TRBV10-3,.,TRBJ2-7,.,TGTGCCATCAGTGATTCCCAGCAGGCGTTCTACGAGCAGTACTTC,CAISDSQQAFYEQYF
TRBV4-1,once,TRBJ1-2,.,TGCGCCAGCAGCCAAGACTGGGATGGCTACACCTTC,CASSQDWDGYTF
TRBV7-9,.,TRBJ1-4,.,TGTGCCAGCAGCTGGACCAATGAAAAACTGTTTTTT,CASSWTNEKLFF
TRBV5-6,.,TRBJ1-2,.,TGTGCCAGCAGCTTGGGGGCTCGTAGTGGTGGCTACACCTTC,CASSLGARSGGYTF
TRBV6-1,.,TRBJ2-1,TRBD2,TGTGCCAGCACGACGTGGGACTATAATGAGCAGTTCTTC,CASTTWDYNEQFF
TRBV30,.,TRBJ2-7,TRBD2,TGTGCCTGGAGGCGGGGGGAGGACGGACTAGCGGGGGGCACCGGCTACGAGCAGTACTTC,CAWRRGEDGLAGGTGYEQYF
TRBV7-8,.,TRBJ2-1,TRBD2,TGTGCCAGCAGCGCGGGACTAGCGGGAGGGCCTCTCTCCTACAATGAGCAGTTCTTC,CASSAGLAGGPLSYNEQFF
TRBV6-1,.,TRBJ1-2,TRBD1,TGTGCCAGCAGCTCACACGGCAGGGGGCCTGGCTACACCTTC,CASSSHGRGPGYTF
TRBV6-4,once,TRBJ2-1,TRBD2,TGTGCCAGCAGTGAGACTAGCGGGAGCTACAATGAGCAGTTCTTC,CASSETSGSYNEQFF
TRBV10-1,.,TRBJ2-7,TRBD1,TGCGCCAGCAGTGAAGGGACAGGACCATCTTCATCCTACGAGCAGTACTTC,CASSEGTGPSSSYEQYF
TRBV9,.,TRBJ2-7,.,TGTGCCAGCAGCGACCCATTCTCCTACGAGCAGTACTTC,CASSDPFSYEQYF
TRBV4-1,.,TRBJ1-3,.,TGCGCCAGCAGCCAACAGGGAGGTGCTGGAAACACCATATATTTT,CASSQQGGAGNTIYF